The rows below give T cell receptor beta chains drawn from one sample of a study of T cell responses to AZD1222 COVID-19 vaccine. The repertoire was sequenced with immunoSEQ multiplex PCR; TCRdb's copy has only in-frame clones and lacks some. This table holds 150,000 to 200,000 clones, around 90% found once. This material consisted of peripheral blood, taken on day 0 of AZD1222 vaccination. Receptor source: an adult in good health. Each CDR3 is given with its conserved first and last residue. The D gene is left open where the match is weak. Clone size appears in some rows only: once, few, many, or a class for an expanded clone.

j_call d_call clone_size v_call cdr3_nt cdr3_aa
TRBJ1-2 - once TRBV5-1 TGCGCCAGCAGCCGTGGACAGATACAGAATGGCTACACCTTC CASSRGQIQNGYTF
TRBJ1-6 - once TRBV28 TGTGCCAGCAGTTTTCCCGCCAGGGCCGGATCACCCCTCCACTTT CASSFPARAGSPLHF
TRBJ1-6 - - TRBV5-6 TGTGCCAGCAGCCTCAGACGAGTGGGGGGGAGTAATTCACCCCTCCACTTT CASSLRRVGGSNSPLHF
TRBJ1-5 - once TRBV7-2 TGTGCCAGCTCCGACAGGAGCAATCAGCCCCAGCATTTT CASSDRSNQPQHF
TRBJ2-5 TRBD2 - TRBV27 TGTGCCAGCAGTCCTAGGCGACTAGCGGGAGGGCTACCCCAGTACTTC CASSPRRLAGGLPQYF
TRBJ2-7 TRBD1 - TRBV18 TGTGCCAGCTCACTTGACCGGGACAGGGTCTACGAGCAGTACTTC CASSLDRDRVYEQYF
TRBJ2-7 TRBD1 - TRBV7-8 TGTGCCAGCAGCCGGGACAGCCACTACGAGCAGTACTTC CASSRDSHYEQYF
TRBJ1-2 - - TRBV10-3 TGTGCCATCAGTGATGTGGGGACCTCTAGGGGCTACACCTTC CAISDVGTSRGYTF
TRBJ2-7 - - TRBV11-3 TGTGCCAGCAGCTTAGGGGTCGCAGGGGCCTACGAGCAGTACTTC CASSLGVAGAYEQYF
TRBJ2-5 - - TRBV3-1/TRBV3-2 TGTGCCAGCAGGAAGGACGGGGGACAAGAGACCCAGTACTTC CASRKDGGQETQYF
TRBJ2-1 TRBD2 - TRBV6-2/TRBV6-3 TGTGCCAGCAGTTACTCTCTAGCGGGGGGGCGAAATGAGCAGTTCTTC CASSYSLAGGRNEQFF
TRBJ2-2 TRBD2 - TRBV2 TGTGCCAGCAAAATAGCGGGAGCGGGCACCGGGGAGCTGTTTTTT CASKIAGAGTGELFF
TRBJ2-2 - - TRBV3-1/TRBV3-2 TGTGCCAGCAGCTTTTCCGACAGACTCTCCGGGGAGCTGTTTTTT CASSFSDRLSGELFF
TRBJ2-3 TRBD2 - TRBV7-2 TGTGCCAGCAGATCCGCGGGACTAGCTAGCACAGATACGCAGTATTTT CASRSAGLASTDTQYF
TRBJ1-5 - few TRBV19 TGTGCCAGTAGTCGAACCCGGGACAACCTTAGCAATCAGCCCCAGCATTTT CASSRTRDNLSNQPQHF
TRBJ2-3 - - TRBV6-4 TGTGCCAGCAGCCCGGGCGGGCGGGCGCAGTATTTT CASSPGGRAQYF
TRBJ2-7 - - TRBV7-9 TGTGCCAGCAGCTCCTCCAGGGTGACGGGCGAGCAGTACTTC CASSSSRVTGEQYF
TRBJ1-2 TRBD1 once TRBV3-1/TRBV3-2 TGTGCCAGCAGCCAAGAGCTCGGACAGGGGGCGAGGGGCTACACCTTC CASSQELGQGARGYTF
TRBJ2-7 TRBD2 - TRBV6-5 TGTGCCAGCAGTTACGCTACTAGCGGGCGGCCCTACGAGCAGTACTTC CASSYATSGRPYEQYF
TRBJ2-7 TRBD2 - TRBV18 TGTGCCAGCTCACCACTTCGGACTAGCGGGGCCTACGAGCAGTACTTC CASSPLRTSGAYEQYF
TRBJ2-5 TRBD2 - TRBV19 TGTGCCAGTAGTATACCCCGAGCGGCGGGAGCAGGAGAGACCCAGTACTTC CASSIPRAAGAGETQYF
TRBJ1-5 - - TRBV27 TGTGCCAGCAGTTTACTAGGGGCAGGCTATAGCAATCAGCCCCAGCATTTT CASSLLGAGYSNQPQHF
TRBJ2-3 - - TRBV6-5 TGTGCCAGCAGGCTTACGGGCCGTCGTCAGGATACGCAGTATTTT CASRLTGRRQDTQYF
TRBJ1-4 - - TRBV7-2 TGTGCCAGCAGCTTAGGGGCAGCTGCAACTAATGAAAAACTGTTTTTT CASSLGAAATNEKLFF
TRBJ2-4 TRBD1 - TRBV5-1 TGCGCCAGCAGCCCGGGACAGGAAAACATTCAGTACTTC CASSPGQENIQYF
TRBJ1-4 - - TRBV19 TGTGCCAGTAACTGGGGTGAAAAACTGTTTTTT CASNWGEKLFF
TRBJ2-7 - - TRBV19 TGTGCCAGTAGTCCCCCCAGCTCCTACGAGCAGTACTTC CASSPPSSYEQYF
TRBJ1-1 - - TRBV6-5 TGTGCCAGCACCCTAGACCCCGGGGGCACTGAAGCTTTCTTT CASTLDPGGTEAFF
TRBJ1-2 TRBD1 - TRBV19 TGTGCCAGTAGTATGGGGGGACAGAACTATGGCTACACCTTC CASSMGGQNYGYTF
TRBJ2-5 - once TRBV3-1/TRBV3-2 TGTGCCAGCAGCCAAGAGGGGACGGAGACCCAGTACTTC CASSQEGTETQYF
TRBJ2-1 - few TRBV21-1 TGTGCCAGCAGCACCCTCAGGACAGGGGGCGGTCAGGGTCGGTTCTTC CASSTLRTGGGQGRFF
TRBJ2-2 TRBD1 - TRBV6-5 TGTGCCATTACGACAGGGGGGAACACCGGGGAGCTGTTTTTT CAITTGGNTGELFF
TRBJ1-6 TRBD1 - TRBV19 TGTGCCAGTAGTAGCCTCGGAGACAGGGGAAATTCACCCCTCCACTTT CASSSLGDRGNSPLHF
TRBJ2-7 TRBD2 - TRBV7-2 TGTGCCAGCAGCTATACGGGGGGGCCTTCGTTCGAGCAGTACTTC CASSYTGGPSFEQYF
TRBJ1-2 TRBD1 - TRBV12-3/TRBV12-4 TGTGCCAGCAGTTTCGGGACAGAGGGTGGCTACACCTTC CASSFGTEGGYTF
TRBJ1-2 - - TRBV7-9 TGTGCCAGCAGCTTAGGAGTAGCTAACTATGGCTACACCTTC CASSLGVANYGYTF
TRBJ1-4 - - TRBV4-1 TGCGCCAGCAGCCTGGCCCATGCAACTAATGAAAAACTGTTTTTT CASSLAHATNEKLFF
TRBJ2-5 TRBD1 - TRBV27 TGTGCCAGCAGTTTAAACAGGGGGAGATTCCAAGAGACCCAGTACTTC CASSLNRGRFQETQYF
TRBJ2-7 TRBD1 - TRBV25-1 TGTGCCAGCAGTGAGACAGGGTCCGACGAGCAGTACTTC CASSETGSDEQYF
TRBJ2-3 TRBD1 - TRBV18 TGTGCCAGCTCACCAGGACAGGGGAGGTCCGGGGGCACAGATACGCAGTATTTT CASSPGQGRSGGTDTQYF
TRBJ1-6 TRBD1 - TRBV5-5 TGTGCCAGCAGCTTGGGGACAGGGGGTTCACCCCTCCACTTT CASSLGTGGSPLHF
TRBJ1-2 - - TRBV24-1 TGTGCCACCAGTGATTTTGGGGCCGGCGGTCTCTCTGGCTACACCTTC CATSDFGAGGLSGYTF
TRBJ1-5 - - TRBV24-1 TGTGCCACCAGTGATGGGGGACCTATCGGCGGTCAGCCCCAGCATTTT CATSDGGPIGGQPQHF
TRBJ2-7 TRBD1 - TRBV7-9 TGTGCCAGCAGCATGACAGGGGTGGCCACCTACGAGCAGTACTTC CASSMTGVATYEQYF
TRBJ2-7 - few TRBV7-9 TGTGCCAGCAGTTGGGGTAGACAGACCTACGAGCAGTACTTC CASSWGRQTYEQYF
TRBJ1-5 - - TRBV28 TGTGCCAGCAGCGTCCTAAAGCCCCAGCATTTT CASSVLKPQHF
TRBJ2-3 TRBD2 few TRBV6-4 TGTGCCAGCAGTGACTCCGGGACTAGCGGAGATACGCAGTATTTT CASSDSGTSGDTQYF
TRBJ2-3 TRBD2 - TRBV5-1 TGCGCCAGCAGCCCGGAGCGGGGGGGGACGCAGTATTTT CASSPERGGTQYF